This T cell receptor beta chain was identified during a study of cytomegalovirus exposure and HLA in healthy donors. The PCR employed 60 Vbeta primers together with 13 Jbeta primers. Sequencing was performed with immunoSEQ multiplex PCR; in TCRdb, only in-frame clones are kept and a portion is missing. The sample table sets out some 130,000 clones. The CDR3 has 15 residues. Germline lookup yields CDR1 MDHEN and CDR2 SYDVKM. V was trimmed by 7 bases and J by 3 bases, leaving 17 bases between them. The specimen sequenced was PBMCs. The chain combines TRBV28 with TRBJ2-3; D is unclear. This TCR came from a man aged 18 to 35 in good health and CMV-seronegative. The CDR3 DNA reads as TGTGCCAGCACCCCTCCGGCCCCAGGAACAGATACGCAGTATTTT. It translates to CASTPPAPGTDTQYF. Variable domain in full (rest from reference TRBV28 and TRBJ2-3): DVKVTQSSRYLVKRTGEKVFLECVQDMDHENMFWYRQDPGLGLRLIYFSYDVKMKEKGDIPEGYSVSREKKERFSLILESASTNQTSMYLCASTPPAPGTDTQYFGPGTRLTVL.